The rows below give T cell receptor beta chains drawn from one sample of a study of identical twins. Each CDR3 protein is one row after TCRdb ran MiXCR on the 5' RACE reads. The sample lists around 680,000 distinct CDR3 sequences; around 8.6% were seen once. These sequences were also reported in another study, on yellow fever vaccine responses in identical twins.

The source material was PBMCs. Receptors were obtained from a woman under 30 in good health. Both conserved end residues are part of each CDR3. Each record gives: V gene, CDR3 protein.

V: TRBV7-9
CDR3: CASSPDGTSTNEKLFF

V: TRBV29-1
CDR3: CSVPGGHSNQPQHF

V: TRBV6-5
CDR3: CASSYAGSSTDTQYF

V: TRBV3-1
CDR3: CASSRAGGIGELFF

V: TRBV5-1
CDR3: CASSTQRGTMNTEAFF

V: TRBV6-6
CDR3: CASSPAGITLFF

V: TRBV4-1
CDR3: CASSPRFANQETQYF

V: TRBV29-1
CDR3: CSARAEYNEQFF

V: TRBV28
CDR3: CASSLGGRAAGELFF

V: TRBV6-4
CDR3: CASSDSRGRGARDEQFF

V: TRBV7-8
CDR3: CASSSGLAGESIYEQYF

V: TRBV20-1
CDR3: CSAKRQGYSYEQYF

V: TRBV20-1
CDR3: CSAAPKDTQYF

V: TRBV15
CDR3: CATSPRQGSQPQHF

V: TRBV7-3
CDR3: CASSSLTALDPGANVLTF

V: TRBV7-9
CDR3: CASSLDLAGVYEQYF

V: TRBV7-9
CDR3: CASSWGQGLFF

V: TRBV20-1
CDR3: CSARTVQLYEQYF

V: TRBV4-3
CDR3: CASSQSGTSGGGNEQFF

V: TRBV12-2
CDR3: CASRPDLQETQYF

V: TRBV6-2/TRBV6-3
CDR3: CASSHPATGGRLAGVFDEQYF

V: TRBV27
CDR3: CASSRISNTEAFF